A selection of T cell receptor beta chains follows, all from one sample in a study of T cells in Graves' hyperthyroidism and ophthalmopathy. TCRdb redid the calling of the multiplex PCR reads with MiXCR, one entry per CDR3 protein. Of approximately 400,000 distinct CDR3 sequences listed, 20% to 30% are singletons. The sample taken for sequencing was blood. Receptor source: a man aged 45-65 years with Graves' hyperthyroidism. Both conserved end residues are part of each CDR3. A D gene is named only where the DNA matches it firmly. Not all rows give a size; the values are once, few, many and, for expanded clones, a class.

>TRBJ2-2|NA|TRBV11-2|NA
CASSLAQGRTGELFF
TGTGCCAGCAGCTTAGCCCAGGGAAGAACCGGGGAGCTGTTTTTT
>TRBJ2-4|many|TRBV12-3/TRBV12-4|NA
CASSLGRVNIQYF
TGTGCCAGCAGTTTAGGCAGGGTCAACATTCAGTACTTC
>TRBJ2-1|few|TRBV19|NA
CASSIGQGNEQFF
TGTGCCAGTAGTATTGGTCAGGGCAATGAGCAGTTCTTC
>TRBJ2-7|few|TRBV20-1|NA
CSARTGTLYEQYF
TGCAGTGCTAGGACCGGGACACTTTACGAGCAGTACTTC
>TRBJ2-1|NA|TRBV7-9|TRBD2
CASSLVGQGTSGSRDNEQFF
TGTGCCAGCAGCTTAGTGGGACAGGGGACTAGCGGGTCCCGGGACAATGAGCAGTTCTTC
>TRBJ2-5|NA|TRBV19|NA
CASSIDLRDRETQYF
TGTGCCAGTAGTATAGATCTGAGGGATCGAGAGACCCAGTACTTC
>TRBJ1-1|NA|TRBV3-1|TRBD1
CASSQLTGDVVRAFF
TGTGCCAGCAGCCAGTTAACAGGGGATGTGGTGCGGGCTTTCTTT
>TRBJ1-2|many|TRBV2|NA
CASRAGTGNYGYTF
TGTGCCAGCAGAGCCGGGACCGGGAACTATGGCTACACCTTC
>TRBJ2-1|NA|TRBV5-1|TRBD2
CASSSRTSYEQFF
TGCGCCAGCAGCAGCCGGACTAGTTATGAGCAGTTCTTC
>TRBJ2-7|NA|TRBV7-3|TRBD2
CASSLSGRSSEQYF
TGTGCCAGCAGCTTAAGCGGGAGGAGTAGTGAGCAGTACTTC
>TRBJ2-7|few|TRBV3-1|TRBD2
CASSQVAGGYEQYF
TGTGCCAGCAGCCAAGTTGCGGGAGGCTACGAGCAGTACTTC
>TRBJ1-1|few|TRBV5-1|NA
CASSLGEWTEAFF
TGCGCCAGCAGCTTGGGGGAGTGGACTGAAGCTTTCTTT